This T cell receptor (beta chain) emerged from a study of T cells in narcolepsy. Clones were sequenced by immunoSEQ multiplex PCR, and TCRdb holds only the in-frame ones, with some missing. The data hold some 30,000 clones, with approximately 86% observed a single time. CDR1 is SNHLY, CDR2 FYNNEI, per germline. Unmatched junction bases numbered 7, after V lost 5 bases and J lost 0 bases. This CDR3 is built from 17 residues. The sequenced sample consisted of CD45RA- memory CD4+ T cells from PBMCs. The sequence came from a human donor with narcolepsy. The J gene is TRBJ2-6, the V gene TRBV2, with TRBD1 identical over 7 bases. This CDR3 reads CASSTGQILSGANVLTF. DNA for the CDR3: TGTGCCAGCAGTACGGGACAGATCCTCTCTGGGGCCAACGTCCTGACTTTC.